The 28 T cell receptor beta chains in this list originate from one sample, sequenced in a study of shared clonotypes between healthy human individuals. Generated by immunoSEQ multiplex PCR, the TCRdb table keeps only in-frame clones and is missing some. This sample yields about 490,000 clones, of which approximately 78% are seen a single time; approximately 12% belongs to the top ten. Source material: PBMCs. Every receptor here comes from a woman in her 40s in good health. Some clones in this sample may be carry-over from other donors' samples.

This sequence joins TRBV14 and TRBJ2-3, with no clear D. CDR1 and CDR2 (germline): SGHDN, FVKESK. The CDR3 spans 14 residues. The V and J ends lost 5 bases and 2 bases respectively, with 11 bases between them. CDR3 nucleotide sequence: TGTGCCAGCAGCTGGAGCGTACTCACAGATACGCAGTATTTT. Translating gives CASSWSVLTDTQYF.

This chain links TRBV27 with TRBJ2-5; possibly TRBD2 for D (6 bases). Germline V lookup: CDR1 MNHEY, CDR2 SMNVEV (reference sequence). V lost 0 bases and J lost 1, with 9 bases in between. The CDR3 extends over 15 amino acids. As DNA, the CDR3 is TGTGCCAGCAGTTTATCTTGGCGGGGCCAAGAGACCCAGTACTTC. Protein product: CASSLSWRGQETQYF.

This rearrangement joins TRBV28 to TRBJ2-5, with 10 bases aligning to TRBD1. The CDR3 is made up of 15 amino acids. Germline V lookup: CDR1 MDHEN, CDR2 SYDVKM. The V and J ends lost 2 bases and 4 bases, in that order; junction bases with no gene match: 4. The CDR3 region has the DNA TGTGCCAGCAGTTTAGGGACAGGGGTTGGAGAGACCCAGTACTTC. Translation gives CASSLGTGVGETQYF.

The chain has TRBV13 and TRBJ2-5, with D maybe TRBD1 (6 bases). The germline gives CDR1 PRHDT, CDR2 FYEKMQ (reference sequence). This CDR3 is 14 amino acids long. The V and J ends lost 0 bases and 5 bases respectively, with 10 bases between them. DNA of the CDR3: TGTGCCAGCAGCTTAGGGGGGGCATCGGAGACCCAGTACTTC. As protein: CASSLGGASETQYF.

The chain uses TRBV29-1 and TRBJ2-3; possibly TRBD2 for D (7 bases). The CDR3 runs 20 residues. Between the trimmed V and J ends, which lost 0 bases and 1 base, there was a span of 26 bases. The germline V gene has CDR1 SQVTM and CDR2 ANQGSEA. In DNA form, the CDR3 reads TGCAGCGTTGAAGATCGGGGGGCTAGCGGAAGATCCCGGGGCACAGATACGCAGTATTTT. It codes for CSVEDRGASGRSRGTDTQYF.

The chain employs TRBV7-2 and TRBJ2-1; 10 nucleotides align to TRBD2. Germline CDR1 SGHTA, CDR2 FQGNSA. This CDR3 has 17 residues. Trimming at V came to 5 bases and at J to 2 bases, leaving 9 bases not matched to a gene. CDR3 residues: CASSPQAGGPPYNEQFF. CDR3 DNA sequence: TGTGCCAGCAGCCCTCAAGCGGGAGGGCCCCCCTACAATGAGCAGTTCTTC.

CDR3 DNA: TGTGCCACCCTGGACAGGTCCTTTGACGAGCAGTACTTC. Translation: CATLDRSFDEQYF. The chain joins TRBV28 to TRBJ2-7; 7 bases match TRBD1. CDR3 length: 13 amino acids. The germline V gene encodes CDR1 MDHEN and CDR2 SYDVKM. The trim removed 10 bases at V and 5 bases at J, leaving 11 bases unmatched.

With regard to this clone: The sample has other DNA sequences that encode this CDR3 too. V is TRBV9 and J is TRBJ2-5; 7 bases match TRBD2. This CDR3 is built from 14 residues. Trimming at V came to 2 bases and at J to 1 base, leaving 2 bases not matched to a gene. Germline CDR1 and CDR2: SGDLS and YYNGEE. This chain's CDR3 is CASSVGGGQETQYF. The CDR3 coding sequence is TGTGCCAGCAGCGTGGGCGGGGGCCAAGAGACCCAGTACTTC.

The V and J genes are TRBV6-5 and TRBJ1-5, with D possibly matching TRBD1 (6 bases). Trimming shortened V by 5 bases and J by 7 bases, and 12 bases separated the two germline ends. Germline assignment: CDR1 MNHEY and CDR2 SVGAGI. The CDR3 is made up of 13 amino acids. CDR3 loop: CASSPYREQPQHF. The CDR3 region has the DNA TGTGCCAGCAGTCCATACAGGGAACAGCCCCAGCATTTT.

The chain employs TRBV30 and TRBJ2-5, with D possibly being TRBD1 (5 bases). Trimming left V 7 bases short and J 7 bases short, with 19 bases between. There are 13 residues in the CDR3. In germline, CDR1 is GTSNPN, CDR2 SVGIG (reference sequence). CDR3 protein: CAYQGSGKGTQYF. The CDR3 DNA follows: TGTGCCTACCAGGGCTCCGGCAAGGGGACCCAGTACTTC.

The chain combines TRBV28 with TRBJ1-1; 8 bases are shared with TRBD1. In germline, CDR1 is MDHEN, CDR2 SYDVKM. Trimming cost V 6 bases and J 11 bases; bases outside gene matches: 14. The CDR3 loop spans 14 amino acids. CDR3 residues: CASRSPGQAKGAFF. Here the CDR3 DNA reads TGTGCCAGCAGAAGCCCGGGACAGGCTAAAGGGGCTTTCTTT.

V gene TRBV4-1 combines with J gene TRBJ2-1; 14 positions match TRBD2. Trimming removed 3 bases from V and 4 bases from J; junction bases left unmatched: 11. Germline V gene data show CDR1 as MGHRA and CDR2 as YSYEKL. The CDR3 has 19 residues. CDR3 amino acids: CASSHVTGTSGRKYNEQFF. CDR3 in DNA: TGCGCCAGCAGCCACGTTACCGGGACTAGCGGGAGAAAGTACAATGAGCAGTTCTTC.

The rearrangement links TRBV30 to TRBJ1-5, with D perhaps TRBD1 (6 bases). This CDR3 contains 16 residues. V was trimmed by 0 bases and J by 4 bases, leaving 16 bases between them. CDR1 is GTSNPN, CDR2 SVGIG, per germline (reference sequence). The CDR3 coding sequence is TGTGCCTGGAGTGTAGTGGGCAGGGGTGGGAATCAGCCCCAGCATTTT. Its translation: CAWSVVGRGGNQPQHF.

The gene calls are TRBV6-5 and TRBJ2-7; D might be TRBD1 (5 bases). Trimming shortened V by 2 bases and J by 2 bases, and 10 bases separated the two germline ends. Germline-derived CDR1 and CDR2 are MNHEY and SVGAGI. The CDR3 spans 14 residues. CDR3 DNA: TGTGCCAGCAGTTACACCCCAGGGACCTACGAGCAGTACTTC. This codes for CASSYTPGTYEQYF.

The chain has TRBV2 and TRBJ2-7; 12 bases agree with TRBD1. Per germline, CDR1 SNHLY and CDR2 FYNNEI. The length of the CDR3 is 14 residues. V lost 4 bases to trimming and J lost 7 bases; unmatched junction nucleotides: 5. The CDR3 coding sequence is TGTGCCAGCAGTGTCGGGACAGGGGGCGTGGAGCAGTACTTC. It yields the protein CASSVGTGGVEQYF. Drawing the rest from reference TRBV2 and TRBJ2-7, the complete variable domain is EPEVTQTPSHQVTQMGQEVILRCVPISNHLYFYWYRQILGQKVEFLVSFYNNEISEKSEIFDDQFSVERPDGSNFTLKIRSTKLEDSAMYFCASSVGTGGVEQYFGPGTRLTVT.

V is TRBV28 and J is TRBJ2-7; TRBD2 agrees at 11 bases. This CDR3 has 19 residues. The V and J ends lost 8 bases and 7 bases, in that order; junction bases with no gene match: 25. Germline CDR1 MDHEN, CDR2 SYDVKM. The CDR3 nucleotides are TGTGCCAGCCCACGTGGGGGGACAGCCCTAGCGGGAGGATTGGGAGAGCAGTACTTC. Translating it yields CASPRGGTALAGGLGEQYF. Filled out from reference TRBV28 and TRBJ2-7, the complete variable domain reads DVKVTQSSRYLVKRTGEKVFLECVQDMDHENMFWYRQDPGLGLRLIYFSYDVKMKEKGDIPEGYSVSREKKERFSLILESASTNQTSMYLCASPRGGTALAGGLGEQYFGPGTRLTVT.

This chain links TRBV29-1 with TRBJ2-1; the D gene is possibly TRBD2 (7 bases). Germline V CDR1 and CDR2: SQVTM, ANQGSEA. This CDR3 comprises 13 residues. Trimming removed 7 bases from V and 7 bases from J, with 17 bases in between. In nucleotides, the CDR3 is TGCAGCGCATCCGGGGGAGGGGGTAATGAGCAGTTCTTC. Its translation is CSASGGGGNEQFF.

The chain links TRBV27 to TRBJ2-1; the D gene is possibly TRBD1 (5 bases). The CDR3 length is 15 residues. The germline V and J ends were trimmed by 2 bases and 4 bases, with 12 bases remaining between them. Germline loops: CDR1 MNHEY, CDR2 SMNVEV (reference sequence). The CDR3 loop is CASSLGWTHYNEQFF. The CDR3 coding sequence is TGTGCCAGCAGTTTAGGATGGACACATTACAATGAGCAGTTCTTC.

The chain uses TRBV30 and TRBJ1-1; the D is unclear. This CDR3 has 15 amino acids. Germline V gene sequence: CDR1 GTSNPN, CDR2 SVGIG (reference sequence). V lost 2 bases to trimming and J lost 0 bases, with 13 bases between them. CDR3 amino acids: CAWSRLWVMNTEAFF. The CDR3, as DNA: TGTGCCTGGAGTCGCCTTTGGGTGATGAACACTGAAGCTTTCTTT. Full variable domain (missing parts from reference TRBV30 and TRBJ1-1): SQTIHQWPATLVQPVGSPLSLECTVEGTSNPNLYWYRQAAGRGLQLLFYSVGIGQISSEVPQNLSASRPQDRQFILSSKKLLLSDSGFYLCAWSRLWVMNTEAFFGQGTRLTVV.

This clone was detected only a few times. This chain connects TRBV6-1 to TRBJ1-5; D might be TRBD1 (5 bases). Trimming left V 3 bases short and J 2 bases short, with 14 bases between. The CDR3 is 16 residues long. Germline V CDR1 and CDR2: MNHNS, SASEGT. The CDR3 DNA follows: TGTGCCAGCAGTGACTTTTCGGGGGGTGGCAATCAGCCCCAGCATTTT. It encodes CASSDFSGGGNQPQHF.

V and J are TRBV5-1 and TRBJ2-1; 7 nucleotides align to TRBD2. The V gene end was trimmed by 0 bases and the J gene end by 6 bases; junction bases not matched to a gene: 6. From germline, CDR1 is SGHRS and CDR2 YFSETQ. The CDR3 is made up of 15 amino acids. The CDR3 protein is CASSLEAGIINEQFF. CDR3 coding DNA: TGCGCCAGCAGCTTGGAAGCGGGAATCATCAATGAGCAGTTCTTC.

The chain combines TRBV2 with TRBJ1-2; D is uncertain. This CDR3 has 12 amino acids. Trimming removed 1 base at V and 8 bases at J, with 8 bases between. The germline V gene has CDR1 SNHLY and CDR2 FYNNEI. In DNA form, the CDR3 reads TGTGCCAGCAGTGAAGAAAGGTTAGGCTACACCTTC. Encoded protein: CASSEERLGYTF.

The chain combines TRBV4-3 with TRBJ2-4; D ambiguous. V lost 0 bases, J lost 0 bases, and 15 bases lay in between. This CDR3 region has 18 residues. Germline-derived CDR1 and CDR2 are LGHNA and YSLEER. The CDR3 protein is CASSQDLSPTLAKNIQYF. The CDR3 nucleotides read TGCGCCAGCAGCCAAGATCTATCTCCGACACTAGCCAAAAACATTCAGTACTTC.

This chain joins TRBV2 and TRBJ2-5, with D perhaps TRBD2 (6 bases). The CDR3 sequence is 15 residues long. V lost 0 bases and J lost 3, with 11 bases in between. Germline V gives CDR1 SNHLY, CDR2 FYNNEI. The CDR3 bases are TGTGCCAGCAGTGAAGCTAGCGGAGTAAAAGAGACCCAGTACTTC. It yields the protein CASSEASGVKETQYF.

The chain employs TRBV6-5 and TRBJ2-1; tentatively, D is TRBD1 (6 bases). V was pared by 6 bases and J by 6 bases, with 12 bases between. Looked up from germline, CDR1 is MNHEY and CDR2 is SVGAGI. The CDR3 runs to 13 residues. The CDR3 DNA is TGTGCCAGCAGGACGGGACAATCCAATGAGCAGTTCTTC. This codes for CASRTGQSNEQFF.

J is TRBJ1-1 and V is TRBV6-1; D unclear. The CDR3 length is 10 residues. Germline CDR1 is MNHNS and CDR2 is SASEGT. Between the trimmed V and J ends, which lost 7 bases and 11 bases, there was a span of 11 bases. CDR3 loop: CASISGNAFF. The CDR3 coding sequence is TGTGCCAGCATTTCGGGGAACGCTTTCTTT.

This clone appeared a few times. The CDR3 bases are TGTGCCAGCAGTACAGGGTTTAGCTATGGCTACACCTTC. Protein: CASSTGFSYGYTF. The chain recombines TRBV6-1 with TRBJ1-2; TRBD1 is a possible D gene (6 bases). V lost 5 bases, J lost 4 bases, and 11 bases lay in between. The length of the CDR3 is 13 residues. Germline V gene data show CDR1 as MNHNS and CDR2 as SASEGT.

V usage is TRBV6-5 and J usage is TRBJ1-2; weak D call: TRBD1 (5 bases). The CDR3 has 13 residues. Germline lookup yields CDR1 MNHEY and CDR2 SVGAGI. V was cut by 3 bases and J by 4 bases, with 9 bases left in between. The CDR3 loop is CASSYPGSYGYTF. DNA for the CDR3: TGTGCCAGCAGTTATCCAGGGAGCTATGGCTACACCTTC.